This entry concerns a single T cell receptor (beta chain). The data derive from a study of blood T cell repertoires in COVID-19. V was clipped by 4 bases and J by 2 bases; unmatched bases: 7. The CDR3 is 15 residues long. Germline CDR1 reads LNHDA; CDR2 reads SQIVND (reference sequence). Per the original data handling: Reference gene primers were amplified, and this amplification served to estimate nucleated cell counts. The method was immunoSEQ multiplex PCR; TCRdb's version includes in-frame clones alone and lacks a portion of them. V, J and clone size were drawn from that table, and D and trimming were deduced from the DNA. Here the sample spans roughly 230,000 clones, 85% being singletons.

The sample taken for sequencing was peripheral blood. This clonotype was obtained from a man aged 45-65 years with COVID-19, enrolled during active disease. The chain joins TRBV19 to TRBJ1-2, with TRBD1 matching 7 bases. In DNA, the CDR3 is TGTGCCAGTAGTAGAGACAGGGCTCGCAACTATGGCTACACCTTC. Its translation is CASSRDRARNYGYTF.